The 9 T cell receptor beta chains given below trace back to one sample, sequenced in a study of technical replicates of blood from several donors. Libraries were prepared by immunoSEQ multiplex PCR; TCRdb keeps only in-frame clonotypes and omits some of them. The sample records approximately 13,000 clones, approximately 84% being singletons. Sequencing input: PBMCs. Receptors were obtained from a human donor in good health.

A single count supports this clone. In nucleotides, the CDR3 is TGTGCCAGCAGTCTCCTGTCGGGGTTAGAGACCCAGTACTTC. Translating it yields CASSLLSGLETQYF. The chain has TRBV6-1 and TRBJ2-5; TRBD2 is a possible D gene (5 bases). CDR1 MNHNS and CDR2 SASEGT come from the germline V gene. With 5 bases removed from V and 4 bases from J, the gap between germline ends came to 14 bases. The CDR3 contains 14 residues.

This CDR3 is CASRPSPGQGAYSYEQYF. In DNA form, the CDR3 reads TGTGCCAGCAGACCCTCCCCGGGACAGGGGGCATATTCCTACGAGCAGTACTTC. The V call is TRBV28, the J call TRBJ2-7; 12 bases align to TRBD1. The CDR3 contains 18 residues. The germline V gene encodes CDR1 MDHEN and CDR2 SYDVKM. Trimming removed 6 bases from V and 1 base from J; junction bases left unmatched: 13.

The rearrangement links TRBV7-2 to TRBJ2-2, with 11 nucleotides matching TRBD2. The CDR3 is made up of 16 amino acids. The germline V gene encodes CDR1 SGHTA and CDR2 FQGNSA. V shed 3 bases and J 6 bases; nucleotides not matched to a gene: 6. CDR3 sequence (DNA): TGTGCCAGCAGCTTCTTAGCGGGAGGGCCTTCCGGGGAGCTGTTTTTT. It translates to CASSFLAGGPSGELFF.

This clone was detected only once. V usage is TRBV11-2 and J usage is TRBJ2-2; D perhaps matches TRBD1 (6 bases). The CDR3 length is 16 residues. The V gene lost 5 bases and the J gene lost 4 bases, with 17 bases spanning the gap. Germline-derived CDR1 and CDR2 are SGHAT and FQNNGV. The CDR3 region has the DNA TGTGCCAGCAGCCCAAGAGACAGGAAAAGCACCGGGGAGCTGTTTTTT. Amino acid sequence: CASSPRDRKSTGELFF.

This clone was seen once. The chain links TRBV5-1 to TRBJ2-2, with a weak D call TRBD1 (7 bases). Germline V gene sequence: CDR1 SGHRS, CDR2 YFSETQ. The germline V and J ends were trimmed by 0 bases and 2 bases, with 14 bases remaining between them. The CDR3 is 17 residues long. The CDR3 DNA sequence: TGCGCCAGCAGCTTGGCCCGGCAGGGGGGCAACACCGGGGAGCTGTTTTTT. This encodes CASSLARQGGNTGELFF.

CDR3 sequence reads: CASSPTSGQETQYF. DNA for the CDR3: TGCGCCAGCAGTCCTACTAGCGGTCAAGAGACCCAGTACTTC. The J gene is TRBJ2-5, the V gene TRBV5-1, with 8 bases that match TRBD2. This CDR3 region has 14 residues. The V segment lost 5 bases and the J segment 2 bases; nucleotides outside the gene matches: 5. CDR1 and CDR2 (germline): SGHRS, YFSETQ.

The chain carries TRBV30 and TRBJ2-1; perhaps TRBD2 as D (5 bases). Per germline, CDR1 GTSNPN and CDR2 SVGIG (reference sequence). The CDR3 consists of 12 residues. Between the trimmed V and J ends, which lost 4 bases and 6 bases, there was a span of 10 bases. CDR3 in DNA: TGTGCCTGGAAAGGACTCAGCAATGAGCAGTTCTTC. It is translated as CAWKGLSNEQFF.

This chain joins TRBV12-5 and TRBJ2-3; TRBD2 agrees at 7 bases. This CDR3 is 16 amino acids long. J lost 8 bases, V lost 7 bases, and 18 bases had no gene match. CDR1 LGHNT and CDR2 FRNRAP come from the germline V gene. In DNA form, the CDR3 reads TGTGCTAGTGCTTCGGGGGGATTGTCTAGCGACATTACGCAGTATTTT. This sequence encodes CASASGGLSSDITQYF. The whole variable domain, filled in from reference TRBV12-5 and TRBJ2-3, reads DARVTQTPRHKVTEMGQEVTMRCQPILGHNTVFWYRQTMMQGLELLAYFRNRAPLDDSGMPKDRFSAEMPDATLATLKIQPSEPRDSAVYFCASASGGLSSDITQYFGPGTRLTVL.

The rearrangement links TRBV5-1 to TRBJ2-1, with TRBD2 matching 14 bases. The CDR3 has 18 residues. Germline assignment: CDR1 SGHRS and CDR2 YFSETQ. The V and J ends lost 0 bases and 4 bases, in that order; junction bases with no gene match: 6. The CDR3 bases are TGCGCCAGCAGCTTGGCTACCGGGACTAGCGGGAGTTACAATGAGCAGTTCTTC. Amino acids: CASSLATGTSGSYNEQFF.